This T cell receptor (beta chain) was found in a study of blood T cell repertoires in COVID-19. Only in-frame clones appear in the TCRdb table, and some are missing; sequencing was by immunoSEQ multiplex PCR. The table shows 30,000 or so clones, with 70% to 90% occurring only once. Germline CDR1 SGHNT, CDR2 YENEEA. CDR3 length equals 15 residues. V dropped 6 bases and J dropped 3 bases, with 14 bases sitting between them. Patients of the Seattle cohort, enrolled during active infection, were followed longitudinally. This TCR came from a woman of 80 years or more with COVID-19, enrolled during active disease. The sample taken for sequencing was peripheral blood. The chain couples TRBV11-3 to TRBJ2-2; weak D call: TRBD1 (6 bases). CDR3 sequence reads: CASSPRQGYTGELFF. In nucleotides, the CDR3 is TGTGCCAGCAGTCCGAGGCAGGGGTACACCGGGGAGCTGTTTTTT.